These T cell receptor beta chains were read from a single sample in a study of blood T cells in healthy people across ages. Each CDR3 protein gets one entry after TCRdb re-called the 5' RACE reads with MiXCR. The sample carries fewer than 600,000 distinct CDR3 sequences, around 27% recorded once. This sample was shared with a second study, whose subject was T cells of mothers and their children.

The source material was blood. Receptors originate from a boy under 10 years old in good health. CDR3s include the opening cysteine and the closing phenylalanine or tryptophan. D genes are given only for firm matches. Some rows have no size entry. The others give once, few or many, or a class for an expanded clone.

V: TRBV10-3; length: 12; size: few; J: TRBJ1-1; D: .; DNA: TGTGCCATCAGTGAAGGAGGAACTGAAGCTTTCTTT; CDR3: CAISEGGTEAFF
V: TRBV6-2/TRBV6-3; length: 19; size: many; J: TRBJ2-7; D: TRBD1; DNA: TGTGCCAGCAGTTACCCCGGGACAGGGGCGAGTGGGACATCCTACGAGCAGTACTTC; CDR3: CASSYPGTGASGTSYEQYF
V: TRBV6-5; length: 16; size: .; J: TRBJ2-1; D: TRBD2; DNA: TGTGCCAGCAGTTACTCCCCTACGGGGGGTCCCAATGAGCAGTTCTTC; CDR3: CASSYSPTGGPNEQFF
V: TRBV12-3/TRBV12-4; length: 11; size: few; J: TRBJ1-6; D: .; DNA: TGTGCCAGCAGCCAGACAGGAGCGACCTTCTTT; CDR3: CASSQTGATFF
V: TRBV7-2; length: 14; size: .; J: TRBJ2-7; D: .; DNA: TGTGCCAGCATCCCGGGGATAGAAGAAGGCGAGCAGTACTTC; CDR3: CASIPGIEEGEQYF
V: TRBV2; length: 9; size: .; J: TRBJ2-5; D: .; DNA: TGTGCCGTAACAGAGACCCAGTACTTC; CDR3: CAVTETQYF
V: TRBV9; length: 13; size: few; J: TRBJ1-2; D: .; DNA: TGTGCCAGCAGCGTAGGATCGAACTATGGCTACACCTTC; CDR3: CASSVGSNYGYTF
V: TRBV12-3/TRBV12-4; length: 15; size: few; J: TRBJ2-1; D: TRBD1; DNA: TGTGCCAGCAGTTTAATCGGGACAGGGGGCAATGAGCAGTTCTTC; CDR3: CASSLIGTGGNEQFF
V: TRBV12-3/TRBV12-4; length: 13; size: few; J: TRBJ2-3; D: .; DNA: TGTGCCAGCAGTTTCGTCCGGGAAGATACGCAGTATTTT; CDR3: CASSFVREDTQYF
V: TRBV12-3/TRBV12-4; length: 16; size: .; J: TRBJ2-1; D: .; DNA: TGTGCCAGCAGCGGGGCAGCCCTCGTCCGTGACAATGAGCAGTTCTTC; CDR3: CASSGAALVRDNEQFF
V: TRBV4-1; length: 17; size: many; J: TRBJ2-3; D: TRBD1; DNA: TGCGCCAGCAGCCAGGAAGACAGGGACCCGAACACAGATACGCAGTATTTT; CDR3: CASSQEDRDPNTDTQYF
V: TRBV27; length: 15; size: few; J: TRBJ2-1; D: TRBD1; DNA: TGTGCCAGCAGTCTCGGGACAGATTCCTACAATGAGCAGTTCTTC; CDR3: CASSLGTDSYNEQFF
V: TRBV18; length: 14; size: many; J: TRBJ2-5; D: .; DNA: TGTGCCAGCTCACCAGGGTTTTCGGTGGAGACCCAGTACTTC; CDR3: CASSPGFSVETQYF
V: TRBV5-1; length: 14; size: few; J: TRBJ2-7; D: .; DNA: TGCGCCAGCAGCTTGTCCCTGGTCGGGCACGAGCAGTACTTC; CDR3: CASSLSLVGHEQYF
V: TRBV3-1; length: 13; size: .; J: TRBJ2-7; D: .; DNA: TGTGCCAGCAGCCTCCCGGGTAGCCACGAGCAGTACTTC; CDR3: CASSLPGSHEQYF
V: TRBV5-4; length: 15; size: .; J: TRBJ1-4; D: .; DNA: TGTGCCAGCAGCTTGTCCCCTCTGGGCAATGAAAAACTGTTTTTT; CDR3: CASSLSPLGNEKLFF
V: TRBV12-3/TRBV12-4; length: 14; size: few; J: TRBJ2-5; D: .; DNA: TGTGCCAGCAGTTGGAGGGGCCCCCAAGAGACCCAGTACTTC; CDR3: CASSWRGPQETQYF
V: TRBV6-1; length: 15; size: .; J: TRBJ1-5; D: .; DNA: TGTGCCAGCAGTGAACGGTCGGCTGGAAATCAGCCCCAGCATTTT; CDR3: CASSERSAGNQPQHF
V: TRBV6-5; length: 14; size: few; J: TRBJ2-7; D: .; DNA: TGTGCCAGCAGTCCCCCCGGAGTCCCCTACGAGCAGTACTTC; CDR3: CASSPPGVPYEQYF
V: TRBV5-1; length: 19; size: few; J: TRBJ2-3; D: TRBD2; DNA: TGCGCCAGCAGCTTGGGGCTTCCGGGACTAGCGGGAGCCACAGATACGCAGTATTTT; CDR3: CASSLGLPGLAGATDTQYF
V: TRBV6-6; length: 15; size: .; J: TRBJ2-7; D: .; DNA: TGTGCCAGCAGTCGCGACCCGACGGCATCCTACGAGCAGTACTTC; CDR3: CASSRDPTASYEQYF
V: TRBV3-1; length: 16; size: .; J: TRBJ1-2; D: .; DNA: TGTGCCAGCAGTCAGTGGTATCCACGGGCTAACTATGGCTACACCTTC; CDR3: CASSQWYPRANYGYTF
V: TRBV6-6; length: 14; size: .; J: TRBJ2-7; D: .; DNA: TGTGCCAGCTCCTCCGCGAACCCAGTCGACGAGCAGTACTTC; CDR3: CASSSANPVDEQYF
V: TRBV7-9; length: 14; size: few; J: TRBJ2-5; D: TRBD1; DNA: TGTGCCAGCAGCTTAACTCGACAGGGGGAGACCCAGTACTTC; CDR3: CASSLTRQGETQYF
V: TRBV6-5; length: 15; size: few; J: TRBJ1-1; D: .; DNA: TGTGCCAGCAGTTACTCGAGTATAGGGGGAACTGAAGCTTTCTTT; CDR3: CASSYSSIGGTEAFF
V: TRBV6-4; length: 15; size: .; J: TRBJ2-2; D: .; DNA: TGTGCCAGCAGTGAACGGGCCCCGGCCACCGGGGAGCTGTTTTTT; CDR3: CASSERAPATGELFF
V: TRBV6-1; length: 16; size: few; J: TRBJ1-3; D: .; DNA: TGTGCCAGCAGTGACAGGGGCGCCGGCTCTGGAAACACCATATATTTT; CDR3: CASSDRGAGSGNTIYF
V: TRBV29-1; length: 15; size: many; J: TRBJ2-4; D: .; DNA: TGCAGCGTTGAAGAAGATTGGGGGGCCAAAAACATTCAGTACTTC; CDR3: CSVEEDWGAKNIQYF
V: TRBV12-3/TRBV12-4; length: 14; size: .; J: TRBJ2-3; D: .; DNA: TGTGCCAGCAGCCCTAGGACCCAGCCGTATACGCAGTATTTT; CDR3: CASSPRTQPYTQYF
V: TRBV7-9; length: 17; size: .; J: TRBJ2-3; D: TRBD2; DNA: TGTGCCAGCAGCTCTTCTGTCTGGCGGGGGAATACAGATACGCAGTATTTT; CDR3: CASSSSVWRGNTDTQYF
V: TRBV27; length: 15; size: .; J: TRBJ2-7; D: TRBD1; DNA: TGTGCCATCAGTGGACAGGGGGCGTTACTGAACGAGCAGTACTTC; CDR3: CAISGQGALLNEQYF
V: TRBV20-1; length: 14; size: .; J: TRBJ2-5; D: TRBD2; DNA: TGCAGTGCTAGTCTAGCGGGAGGGCCTGAGACCCAGTACTTC; CDR3: CSASLAGGPETQYF
V: TRBV11-2; length: 14; size: .; J: TRBJ2-3; D: .; DNA: TGTGCCAGCAGCTTACAGCTCACCACAGATACGCAGTATTTT; CDR3: CASSLQLTTDTQYF
V: TRBV5-1; length: 15; size: .; J: TRBJ2-1; D: .; DNA: TGCGCCAGCAGCTCCATGACCTACAGCGAGACTGAGCAGTTCTTC; CDR3: CASSSMTYSETEQFF
V: TRBV6-2/TRBV6-3; length: 16; size: few; J: TRBJ1-2; D: TRBD1; DNA: TGTGCCAGCAGATTACAGGGGCCTCTGGTCCTCTATGGCTACACCTTC; CDR3: CASRLQGPLVLYGYTF
V: TRBV15; length: 14; size: few; J: TRBJ1-2; D: .; DNA: TGTGCCACCAGCAGGGACAGAGCGGACTATGGCTACACCTTC; CDR3: CATSRDRADYGYTF
V: TRBV11-2; length: 14; size: once; J: TRBJ2-1; D: .; DNA: TGTGCCAGCAGCTTAGGGGACCAATTCAATGAGCAGTTCTTC; CDR3: CASSLGDQFNEQFF
V: TRBV7-9; length: 15; size: .; J: TRBJ1-1; D: .; DNA: TGTGCCAGCAGCGGGCGGGACACCCTGAACACTGAAGCTTTCTTT; CDR3: CASSGRDTLNTEAFF
V: TRBV5-1; length: 16; size: few; J: TRBJ2-6; D: .; DNA: TGCGCCAGCAGCTTGGAGGCCGGGACGGGGGCCAACGTCCTGACTTTC; CDR3: CASSLEAGTGANVLTF
V: TRBV9; length: 14; size: few; J: TRBJ1-3; D: .; DNA: TGTGCCAGCAGCGGACGGAGCTCTGGAAACACCATATATTTT; CDR3: CASSGRSSGNTIYF
V: TRBV6-2/TRBV6-3; length: 16; size: few; J: TRBJ2-5; D: .; DNA: TGTGCCAGCAGTTTCACCCAGGGGGGGCACCAAGAGACCCAGTACTTC; CDR3: CASSFTQGGHQETQYF
V: TRBV29-1; length: 13; size: .; J: TRBJ2-7; D: TRBD2; DNA: TGCAGCGTTGGTGTTAGCGGGTTCGGCGAGCAGTACTTC; CDR3: CSVGVSGFGEQYF
V: TRBV12-3/TRBV12-4; length: 15; size: .; J: TRBJ2-4; D: TRBD2; DNA: TGTGCCAGCAGTTTATCCGCTAGCGGGGCGAACATTCAGTACTTC; CDR3: CASSLSASGANIQYF
V: TRBV14; length: 16; size: few; J: TRBJ2-4; D: .; DNA: TGTGCCAGCAGCCCTATGGACAGCGGAGCCAAAAACATTCAGTACTTC; CDR3: CASSPMDSGAKNIQYF
V: TRBV10-3; length: 15; size: few; J: TRBJ1-5; D: TRBD1; DNA: TGTGCCATCAGTGAGTCGAGGGACAGGGAACAGCCCCAGCATTTT; CDR3: CAISESRDREQPQHF
V: TRBV6-5; length: 14; size: few; J: TRBJ2-1; D: .; DNA: TGTGCCAGCAGTTACTCGGTGAGAGGAAATGAGCAGTTCTTC; CDR3: CASSYSVRGNEQFF
V: TRBV29-1; length: 13; size: many; J: TRBJ1-1; D: .; DNA: TGCAGCGTTTCCGGGACGAGACTCACTGAAGCTTTCTTT; CDR3: CSVSGTRLTEAFF
V: TRBV9; length: 18; size: .; J: TRBJ2-1; D: .; DNA: TGTGCCAGCAGCTCACACTCAGTAGCCAAGCCTCCCTACAATGAGCAGTTCTTC; CDR3: CASSSHSVAKPPYNEQFF
V: TRBV7-2; length: 13; size: .; J: TRBJ2-3; D: .; DNA: TGTGCCAGCAGCTTGCCCCATCGAGATACGCAGTATTTT; CDR3: CASSLPHRDTQYF
V: TRBV27; length: 13; size: .; J: TRBJ2-7; D: .; DNA: TGTGCCAGCAGTTTACAGGATTCGTACGAGCAGTACTTC; CDR3: CASSLQDSYEQYF
V: TRBV9; length: 16; size: .; J: TRBJ2-1; D: TRBD1; DNA: TGTGCCAGCAGCGCCCGGGACAGGAGCTCCTACAATGAGCAGTTCTTC; CDR3: CASSARDRSSYNEQFF
V: TRBV7-8; length: 17; size: .; J: TRBJ2-5; D: TRBD1; DNA: TGTGCCAGCAGCCCCCCGACGGCAGGGGGCGACCAAGAGACCCAGTACTTC; CDR3: CASSPPTAGGDQETQYF
V: TRBV27; length: 14; size: few; J: TRBJ2-1; D: TRBD2; DNA: TGTGCCAGCAGTTTCTTAGCGGGAGGGAATGAGCAGTTCTTC; CDR3: CASSFLAGGNEQFF
V: TRBV6-1; length: 13; size: few; J: TRBJ1-5; D: .; DNA: TGTGCCAGCAGTGGCAGGATCAATCAGCCCCAGCATTTT; CDR3: CASSGRINQPQHF